The 17 T cell receptor beta chains reported below all come from one sample, sequenced in a study of blood T cell repertoires in COVID-19. Generated by immunoSEQ multiplex PCR, the TCRdb table keeps only in-frame clones and is missing some. The sample has more than 200,000 clones, around 84% seen once; the top ten hold roughly 10%. The source material was peripheral blood. The receptors were sampled from a woman aged 80 or older with COVID-19, enrolled during active disease.

This clone was observed a handful of times. The genes are TRBV4-1 and TRBJ1-5; D gene uncertain. V was shortened by 4 bases and J by 0 bases, with 7 bases between the two germline ends. CDR1 is MGHRA, CDR2 YSYEKL, per germline. The CDR3 loop spans 14 amino acids. The CDR3 coding sequence is TGCGCCAGCAGCCCGCCAGATAGCAATCAGCCCCAGCATTTT. This codes for CASSPPDSNQPQHF.

The J gene is TRBJ2-2, the V gene TRBV11-3; tentative D call: TRBD2 (6 bases). The CDR3 extends over 16 amino acids. Per germline, CDR1 SGHNT and CDR2 YENEEA. Trimming removed 4 bases at V and 1 base at J, with 13 bases between. The DNA for the CDR3 is TGTGCCAGCAGCTCCGGGGGAGGCCGGAACACCGGGGAGCTGTTTTTT. This gives the protein CASSSGGGRNTGELFF.

The V call is TRBV10-3, the J call TRBJ1-1, with 7 bases that match TRBD1. Trimming cost V 6 bases and J 0 bases; bases outside gene matches: 7. This CDR3 is 15 amino acids long. Germline assignment: CDR1 ENHRY and CDR2 SYGVKD. The CDR3 is CAIRETGAMNTEAFF. Here the CDR3 DNA reads TGTGCCATCAGGGAAACAGGGGCTATGAACACTGAAGCTTTCTTT.

This clone was observed a handful of times. The chain has TRBV5-1 and TRBJ2-5; D perhaps matches TRBD1 (6 bases). The germline V and J ends were trimmed by 0 bases and 4 bases, with 10 bases remaining between them. Germline V gene data show CDR1 as SGHRS and CDR2 as YFSETQ. The CDR3 runs to 14 residues. The CDR3 loop is CASSLEGVGETQYF. CDR3 coding DNA: TGCGCCAGCAGCTTGGAGGGGGTGGGAGAGACCCAGTACTTC. Using reference TRBV5-1 and TRBJ2-5 for the parts outside the CDR3, the full variable domain is KAGVTQTPRYLIKTRGQQVTLSCSPISGHRSVSWYQQTPGQGLQFLFEYFSETQRNKGNFPGRFSGRQFSNSRSEMNVSTLELGDSALYLCASSLEGVGETQYFGPGTRLLVL.

The chain couples TRBV6-2 or TRBV6-3 to TRBJ2-7; D not certain. The CDR3 is 13 amino acids. V lost 0 bases to trimming and J lost 2 bases, with 5 bases between them. The germline V gene has CDR1 MNHEY and CDR2 SVGEGT. The DNA of the CDR3 is TGTGCCAGCAGTTACTCTAGAACCTACGAGCAGTACTTC. Translating gives CASSYSRTYEQYF.

The CDR3 bases are TGTGCCAGCAGTTCACTAGGGACAGGAGCCTACGAGCAGTACGTC. Translating gives CASSSLGTGAYEQYV. V and J are TRBV28 and TRBJ2-7; TRBD1 agrees at 8 bases. CDR1 and CDR2 from the germline V gene are MDHEN and SYDVKM. The CDR3 spans 15 residues. V shed 4 bases and J 2 bases; nucleotides not matched to a gene: 7.

The table lists this clone with a count of one. The CDR3 here is CASSRTGDNQPQHF. Here the CDR3 DNA reads TGTGCCAGCAGCCGGACAGGGGACAATCAGCCCCAGCATTTT. The chain joins TRBV7-9 to TRBJ1-5; 9 bases agree with TRBD1. Trimming removed 5 bases from V and 3 bases from J; junction bases left unmatched: 2. Germline-derived CDR1 and CDR2 are SEHNR and FQNEAQ (reference sequence). CDR3 length: 14 amino acids.

This chain joins TRBV5-1 and TRBJ1-2; 9 positions agree with TRBD1. CDR3 size: 15 residues. J was trimmed by 4 bases and V by 6 bases; bases with no gene match: 10. Germline CDR1 SGHRS, CDR2 YFSETQ. In DNA, the CDR3 is TGCGCCAGCAACCGGGACAGGGAGACACCCTATGGCTACACCTTC. This translates into CASNRDRETPYGYTF.

Concerning this clone itself: One end of the junction does not line up with germline, which may come from a read error. The chain links TRBV6-5 to TRBJ2-1; D unclear. CDR1 is MNHEY and CDR2 is SVGAGI in the germline V gene. There are 15 residues in the CDR3. CDR3 residues: CASSDSTRGYNEQFF. The CDR3 DNA reads as TGTGCCAGCAGTGACTCGACCCGAGGCTACAATGAGCAGTTCTTC.

V usage is TRBV5-1 and J usage is TRBJ1-2, with 7 nucleotides matching TRBD1. Per the germline V gene, CDR1 is SGHRS and CDR2 is YFSETQ. This CDR3 is built from 15 residues. Trimming cost V 4 bases and J 8 bases; bases outside gene matches: 14. CDR3 region: CASSQAGTEVGGYTF. The CDR3 bases are TGCGCCAGCAGCCAGGCCGGGACAGAGGTGGGGGGCTACACCTTC.

The chain recombines TRBV7-5 with TRBJ1-2. TRBV7-5 is annotated as a pseudogene. The length of the CDR3 is 12 residues. CDR3 sequence (DNA): TGTGCCAGAAGCCCCGGGGACTATGGCTACACCTTC. Amino acid sequence: CARSPGDYGYTF.

This rearrangement joins TRBV7-2 to TRBJ1-2, with D possibly TRBD1 on 6 matching bases. V shed 1 base and J shed 3 bases, with 9 bases lying between them. The germline CDR1 and CDR2 sequences are SGHTA and FQGNSA. The CDR3 is made up of 14 amino acids. CDR3 nucleotide sequence: TGTGCCAGCAGCTTAGACTGGACAGACTATGGCTACACCTTC. Its translation is CASSLDWTDYGYTF. Drawing the rest from reference TRBV7-2 and TRBJ1-2, the complete variable domain is GAGVSQSPSNKVTEKGKDVELRCDPISGHTALYWYRQSLGQGLEFLIYFQGNSAPDKSGLPSDRFSAERTGGSVSTLTIQRTQQEDSAVYLCASSLDWTDYGYTFGSGTRLTVV.

The chain carries TRBV30 and TRBJ1-6; 8 positions match TRBD1. This CDR3 comprises 13 residues. From germline, CDR1 is GTSNPN and CDR2 SVGIG (reference sequence). With 5 bases clipped from V and 7 bases from J, the junction kept 4 bases outside the gene matches. The CDR3 region is CAWVGQGNSPLHF. In nucleotides, the CDR3 is TGTGCCTGGGTCGGACAGGGAAATTCACCCCTCCACTTT.

The rearrangement uses TRBV20-1 and TRBJ2-2, with TRBD2 matching 14 bases. CDR1 DFQATT and CDR2 SNEGSKA come from the germline V gene (reference sequence). With V trimmed by 3 bases and J by 5 bases, 8 bases remained unmatched. The length of the CDR3 is 17 residues. The chain's CDR3 is CSASPTSGGARTGELFF. CDR3 nucleotides: TGCAGTGCTAGTCCGACTAGCGGGGGGGCAAGGACCGGGGAGCTGTTTTTT.

This chain connects TRBV21-1 to TRBJ2-7; the D call TRBD1 from the table was never checked on the DNA. TRBV21-1 represents a pseudogene. CDR3 length: 16 amino acids. In DNA form, the CDR3 reads TGTGCCAGCAGCACACTACTCCGGGACAGTCCCTACGAGCAGTACGTC. Amino acid sequence: CASSTLLRDSPYEQYV.

The chain is built from TRBV28 and TRBJ1-1; tentatively, D is TRBD1 (6 bases). Trimming removed 7 bases from V and 2 bases from J, with 20 bases in between. Germline V gives CDR1 MDHEN, CDR2 SYDVKM. The CDR3 loop spans 16 amino acids. The CDR3 spells CASTTGTKPSNTEAFF. CDR3 nucleotide sequence: TGTGCCAGCACCACCGGGACAAAACCATCTAACACTGAAGCTTTCTTT.

This chain connects TRBV5-1 to TRBJ2-5; D unclear. V lost 0 bases and J lost 2, with 11 bases in between. Germline V gene lookup returns CDR1 SGHRS and CDR2 YFSETQ. CDR3 length: 15 residues. This CDR3 reads CASSLGRSAQETQYF. As DNA, the CDR3 is TGCGCCAGCAGCTTGGGCCGGAGCGCGCAAGAGACCCAGTACTTC.